Listed here are 30 T cell receptor beta chains from one sample, sequenced in a study of T cell changes during pregnancy in multiple sclerosis. Generated by immunoSEQ multiplex PCR, the TCRdb table keeps only in-frame clones and is missing some. The profile shows approximately 110,000 clones, more than 85% of them singletons. The source was peripheral blood, collected after pregnancy. The receptors derive from a female donor with multiple sclerosis, enrolled in a pregnancy study.

This chain joins TRBV20-1 and TRBJ2-2; 7 positions agree with TRBD1. V shed 8 bases and J 5 bases; nucleotides not matched to a gene: 2. This CDR3 has 11 amino acids. Germline V gene lookup returns CDR1 DFQATT and CDR2 SNEGSKA (reference sequence). For the CDR3, the DNA is TGCAGTTCCAGGGGGACCGGGGAGCTGTTTTTT. Translating gives CSSRGTGELFF.

To note about this clone: This same CDR3 is encoded by further DNA sequences in the sample. CDR3 region: CASSLGRGAYEQYF. The CDR3, as DNA: TGTGCCAGCAGCTTAGGCCGGGGGGCTTACGAGCAGTACTTC. This chain joins TRBV13 and TRBJ2-7; TRBD2 is a possible D gene (7 bases). Trimming pared 0 bases from V and 4 bases from J, leaving 10 bases between. The CDR3 runs to 14 residues. CDR1 and CDR2 from the germline V gene are PRHDT and FYEKMQ (reference sequence).

The rearrangement uses TRBV7-9 and TRBJ1-2; D possibly corresponds to TRBD1 (5 bases). CDR1 is SEHNR, CDR2 FQNEAQ, per germline (reference sequence). Deletions cut 6 bases from V and 7 bases from J, with 24 bases between. The CDR3 spans 16 residues. The CDR3 region has the DNA TGTGCCAGCAGGCTACTAGACCCGGGGGTAGCGAGTGGCTACACCTTC. Residues: CASRLLDPGVASGYTF.

This rearrangement joins TRBV6-4 to TRBJ1-5; D remains unclear. There are 14 residues in the CDR3. V lost 4 bases to trimming and J lost 9 bases, with 16 bases between them. Germline CDR1 and CDR2: MRHNA and SNTAGT. CDR3 sequence: CASSVSPDLSPQHF. CDR3 nucleotides: TGTGCCAGCAGTGTTAGTCCCGATTTATCGCCCCAGCATTTT.

The chain couples TRBV10-2 to TRBJ2-2; 9 bases are a match to TRBD1. The CDR3 has 15 residues. V shed 6 bases and J 4 bases; nucleotides not matched to a gene: 6. CDR1 is WSHSY and CDR2 is SAAADI in the germline V gene. The CDR3 DNA follows: TGCGCCAGCAGACCGGGACAGGGTGGCACCGGGGAGCTGTTTTTT. Translating gives CASRPGQGGTGELFF.

The rearrangement links TRBV10-3 to TRBJ2-5, with a tentative D call TRBD2 (6 bases). The germline V gene encodes CDR1 ENHRY and CDR2 SYGVKD. This CDR3 spans 15 amino acids. Deletions cut 6 bases from V and 2 bases from J, with 16 bases between. The CDR3 DNA follows: TGTGCCATCAGCCCATCACGGGGGTCGCAAGAGACCCAGTACTTC. Translated: CAISPSRGSQETQYF.

The chain links TRBV14 to TRBJ2-7; 7 bases match TRBD1. V trimming: 0 bases; J trimming: 2 bases; junction bases outside the gene matches: 10. The germline V gene encodes CDR1 SGHDN and CDR2 FVKESK. The CDR3 consists of 17 residues. The CDR3 reads CASSQEFSGQVTYEQYF. The CDR3 coding sequence is TGTGCCAGCAGCCAAGAATTCTCCGGACAGGTCACCTACGAGCAGTACTTC.

The V and J genes are TRBV29-1 and TRBJ1-1; possibly TRBD1 for D (6 bases). The germline CDR1 and CDR2 sequences are SQVTM and ANQGSEA. V lost 6 bases and J 0 bases, leaving 14 bases between the germline ends. The CDR3 runs 14 residues. CDR3 coding DNA: TGCAGCGTAGAGAGAGGACAGCTGAACACTGAAGCTTTCTTT. The encoded protein is CSVERGQLNTEAFF.

The gene calls are TRBV9 and TRBJ1-5, with D possibly TRBD1 on 5 matching bases. V lost 3 bases and J lost 1, with 14 bases in between. From germline, CDR1 is SGDLS and CDR2 YYNGEE. The CDR3 totals 16 residues. The chain's CDR3 is CASSAVGGGSNQPQHF. CDR3 nucleotides: TGTGCCAGCAGCGCAGTCGGGGGGGGGAGCAATCAGCCCCAGCATTTT.

Only one count was recorded for this clone. This chain uses TRBV5-1 with TRBJ2-2; TRBD1 agrees at 8 bases. CDR1 is SGHRS, CDR2 YFSETQ, per germline. This CDR3 is 14 amino acids long. The J segment lost 7 bases and the V segment lost 6 bases, leaving 8 bases of the junction unmatched. CDR3 loop: CASNGQGEGGELFF. In nucleotides, the CDR3 is TGCGCCAGCAACGGACAGGGCGAGGGCGGGGAGCTGTTTTTT.

V gene TRBV29-1 combines with J gene TRBJ2-5; D perhaps matches TRBD1 (7 bases). This CDR3 comprises 15 residues. The germline V gene has CDR1 SQVTM and CDR2 ANQGSEA. V was shortened by 0 bases and J by 7 bases, with 18 bases between the two germline ends. The CDR3 nucleotides are TGCAGCGTTGAAGATCCGCAGGGGGAGGTGGGGACCCAGTACTTC. This translates into CSVEDPQGEVGTQYF.

The CDR3 sequence is CASSLGRLLDEQFF. Here the CDR3 DNA reads TGTGCCAGCAGTTTAGGTCGGTTGTTGGATGAGCAGTTCTTC. The gene calls are TRBV28 and TRBJ2-1, with D unclear. The CDR3 is made up of 14 amino acids. With 2 bases removed from V and 8 bases from J, the gap between germline ends came to 13 bases. Germline V gene sequence: CDR1 MDHEN, CDR2 SYDVKM. Combining the CDR3 with reference TRBV28 and TRBJ2-1 gives the whole variable domain DVKVTQSSRYLVKRTGEKVFLECVQDMDHENMFWYRQDPGLGLRLIYFSYDVKMKEKGDIPEGYSVSREKKERFSLILESASTNQTSMYLCASSLGRLLDEQFFGPGTRLTVL.

The chain recombines TRBV19 with TRBJ2-2; D gene uncertain. Germline values: CDR1 LNHDA, CDR2 SQIVND (reference sequence). CDR3 length equals 15 residues. Trimming cost V 8 bases and J 1 base, with 14 bases left between them. CDR3 coding DNA: TGTGCCAGTTCGATCCCCGGCGGGAACACCGGGGAGCTGTTTTTT. This translates into CASSIPGGNTGELFF.

The chain uses TRBV9 and TRBJ1-1; D not resolved. Between the trimmed V and J ends, which lost 3 bases and 3 bases, there was a span of 12 bases. The germline gives CDR1 SGDLS, CDR2 YYNGEE. The CDR3 spans 14 residues. The DNA for the CDR3 is TGTGCCAGCAGCGGGATTTCGGGGTACACTGAAGCTTTCTTT. It translates to CASSGISGYTEAFF.

J is TRBJ2-7 and V is TRBV11-2, with D hard to call. The CDR3 is made up of 12 amino acids. Germline-derived CDR1 and CDR2 are SGHAT and FQNNGV. V was trimmed by 6 bases and J by 0 bases, leaving 6 bases between them. CDR3 bases: TGTGCCAGCAGTACGAGCTCCTACGAGCAGTACTTC. Protein product: CASSTSSYEQYF.

This clone was observed once. The chain has TRBV2 and TRBJ1-1; 7 bases match TRBD1. This CDR3 is 15 amino acids long. Trimming cost V 6 bases and J 1 base; bases outside gene matches: 8. From germline, CDR1 is SNHLY and CDR2 FYNNEI. The CDR3 here is CASRANRGTNTEAFF. CDR3 DNA: TGTGCCAGCAGGGCAAACAGGGGTACGAACACTGAAGCTTTCTTT.

J is TRBJ2-7 and V is TRBV29-1; maybe TRBD2 (5 bases). CDR3 length: 14 amino acids. The germline V gene encodes CDR1 SQVTM and CDR2 ANQGSEA. With 4 bases removed from V and 0 bases from J, the gap between germline ends came to 13 bases. DNA of the CDR3: TGCAGCGTTGGGTGGACTCACAGCTCCTACGAGCAGTACTTC. This sequence encodes CSVGWTHSSYEQYF.

This rearrangement joins TRBV10-2 to TRBJ2-1; D perhaps matches TRBD2 (6 bases). This CDR3 contains 15 residues. In germline, CDR1 is WSHSY, CDR2 SAAADI. Deletions cut 4 bases from V and 5 bases from J, with 15 bases between. The CDR3: CASSVRDFSNNEQFF. CDR3 coding DNA: TGCGCCAGCAGTGTCCGGGACTTTTCTAACAATGAGCAGTTCTTC.

The rearrangement uses TRBV19 and TRBJ1-2, with D possibly being TRBD1 (6 bases). The V gene's germline CDR1 is LNHDA and CDR2 SQIVND (reference sequence). The CDR3 spans 13 residues. The germline V and J ends were trimmed by 6 bases and 7 bases, with 15 bases remaining between them. The CDR3 bases are TGTGCCAGTAGAGGGGGACCGTTGGGTGGCTACACCTTC. It specifies CASRGGPLGGYTF.

This clone was seen ten or more times. The genes are TRBV7-9 and TRBJ1-6; a possible D gene is TRBD1 (5 bases). The CDR3 totals 15 residues. Germline-derived CDR1 and CDR2 are SEHNR and FQNEAQ (reference sequence). V gave up 10 bases and J gave up 5 bases, with 18 bases separating them. This CDR3 reads CAINDGAADNSPLHF. The CDR3 nucleotides read TGTGCCATCAACGATGGGGCAGCAGATAATTCACCCCTCCACTTT.

V gene TRBV6-1 combines with J gene TRBJ2-7; 10 bases are shared with TRBD2. J was trimmed by 0 bases and V by 5 bases; bases with no gene match: 1. This CDR3 spans 14 amino acids. CDR1 is MNHNS, CDR2 SASEGT, per germline. The CDR3: CASSSSGGSYEQYF. The CDR3, as DNA: TGTGCCAGCAGTTCTAGCGGGGGCTCCTACGAGCAGTACTTC.

A remark on this clone: A read error may produce the germline difference seen at one junction end. The chain employs TRBV2 and TRBJ2-7; possibly TRBD1 for D (6 bases). Germline-derived CDR1 and CDR2 are SNHLY and FYNNEI. This CDR3 is built from 12 residues. DNA for the CDR3: TGTGCCAGCAGTGGGACAGAGCCTACAGATCACTTC. This gives the protein CASSGTEPTDHF.

This sequence joins TRBV5-1 and TRBJ2-2, with D possibly TRBD2 on 6 matching bases. The CDR3 is 13 amino acids. V was clipped by 7 bases and J by 6 bases, with 13 bases between them. Germline values: CDR1 SGHRS, CDR2 YFSETQ. The CDR3 is CASEGGTAGELFF. CDR3 coding DNA: TGCGCCAGCGAAGGAGGGACCGCCGGGGAGCTGTTTTTT.

This chain links TRBV18 with TRBJ1-1, with a possible D match to TRBD1 (5 bases). Looked up from germline, CDR1 is KGHSH and CDR2 is LQKENI. There are 14 residues in the CDR3. V lost 5 bases and J 5 bases, leaving 15 bases between the germline ends. DNA for the CDR3: TGTGCCAGCTCAACTGGAGGGGAGGGGACTGAAGCTTTCTTT. Translating gives CASSTGGEGTEAFF.

The CDR3 here is CASSNNLGGSGANVLTF. In DNA form, the CDR3 reads TGTGCCAGCAGTAATAACTTGGGGGGCTCTGGGGCCAACGTCCTGACTTTC. The chain uses TRBV7-3 and TRBJ2-6; tentative D call: TRBD2 (6 bases). V shed 6 bases and J shed 0 bases, with 15 bases lying between them. CDR1 and CDR2 (germline): SGHTA, FQGTGA. This CDR3 contains 17 residues.

This rearrangement joins TRBV5-1 to TRBJ2-2; weak D call: TRBD1 (5 bases). This CDR3 contains 16 residues. From germline, CDR1 is SGHRS and CDR2 YFSETQ. V was cut by 0 bases and J by 3 bases, with 12 bases left in between. The CDR3 nucleotides are TGCGCCAGCAGCTTGGTCGGTCAGGGCCACACCGGGGAGCTGTTTTTT. It yields the protein CASSLVGQGHTGELFF.

The chain has TRBV7-3 and TRBJ2-1, with D possibly matching TRBD1 (5 bases). This CDR3 contains 12 residues. V was shortened by 2 bases and J by 10 bases, with 9 bases between the two germline ends. Looked up from germline, CDR1 is SGHTA and CDR2 is FQGTGA. The CDR3 sequence: CASSLSPGEQFF. The DNA of the CDR3 is TGTGCCAGCAGCTTATCCCCAGGGGAGCAGTTCTTC. The entire variable domain, with the rest obtained from reference TRBV7-3 and TRBJ2-1, is as follows: GAGVSQTPSNKVTEKGKYVELRCDPISGHTALYWYRQSLGQGPEFLIYFQGTGAADDSGLPNDRFFAVRPEGSVSTLKIQRTERGDSAVYLCASSLSPGEQFFGPGTRLTVL.

This chain links TRBV7-9 with TRBJ2-3, with 11 bases matching TRBD2. The CDR3 spans 17 residues. CDR1 is SEHNR and CDR2 is FQNEAQ in the germline V gene (reference sequence). V dropped 1 base and J dropped 1; count of bases not matched to a gene: 4. Here the CDR3 DNA reads TGTGCCAGCAGCTTAGGTCTAGCGGGGGGCCGCACAGATACGCAGTATTTT. Translated: CASSLGLAGGRTDTQYF.

V gene TRBV11-2 combines with J gene TRBJ1-6; no definite D call. Trimming cost V 6 bases and J 5 bases, with 11 bases left between them. The germline V gene encodes CDR1 SGHAT and CDR2 FQNNGV. The CDR3 is made up of 14 amino acids. This CDR3 reads CASSQAGNNSPLHF. CDR3 bases: TGTGCCAGCAGTCAGGCGGGGAATAATTCACCCCTCCACTTT.

The CDR3 sequence: CATRQGGELFF. As DNA, the CDR3 is TGTGCCACCCGGCAGGGCGGGGAGCTGTTTTTT. The V gene is TRBV2, the J gene TRBJ2-2; possible D gene TRBD1, 5 bases. The V end was cut by 10 bases, the J end by 7 bases, with 10 bases between. This CDR3 has 11 residues. Germline V gene lookup returns CDR1 SNHLY and CDR2 FYNNEI.